Sequencing of this TCR beta chain was carried out in a study of T cells in Graves' hyperthyroidism and ophthalmopathy. Study conclusions and caveats: Blood also contained most expanded thyroid clonotypes above 0.001.

At least ten counts were recorded for this clonotype. No antigen is known for it. This CDR3 has 14 residues. Deletions cut 3 bases from V and 4 bases from J, with 12 bases between. The TCR beta CDR3 regions underwent amplification using RNA transcripts as the source. The TCR CDR3 was amplified in a first-round RT-PCR using the HTBI primer set. Each CDR3 protein gets one entry after TCRdb re-called the multiplex PCR reads with MiXCR. The sample lists some 340,000 distinct CDR3 sequences; roughly 15% were seen once. The TCR was taken from a woman in her 40s with Graves' ophthalmopathy. Sequencing input: blood. V usage is TRBV12-3 or TRBV12-4 and J usage is TRBJ1-2; D is unresolved. CDR3 region: CASSFGVSVYGYTF. DNA for the CDR3: TGTGCCAGCAGTTTTGGCGTCTCGGTCTATGGCTACACCTTC.